Below are 23 T cell receptor beta chains sequenced from a single sample in a study of shared clonotypes between healthy human individuals. The method was immunoSEQ multiplex PCR; TCRdb's version includes in-frame clones alone and lacks a portion of them. Altogether roughly 2 million clones are present, 90% to 95% being singletons, with the ten largest covering 0.1% to 0.15%. The sample consisted of naive CD4+ T cells sorted from blood. Indicated subset: CD45RA+ positively selected. The receptor source for this set is a man aged 18 to 30 in good health.

The gene calls are TRBV2 and TRBJ2-4; D is unresolved. Germline V gene sequence: CDR1 SNHLY, CDR2 FYNNEI. The CDR3 sequence is 12 residues long. V was pared by 3 bases and J by 13 bases, with 13 bases between. CDR3: CASSESTLRQYF. The DNA of the CDR3 is TGTGCCAGCAGTGAGTCTACGTTGAGGCAGTACTTC.

This clone was observed a few times. The same CDR3 can be traced to other DNA sequences in this sample. The J gene is TRBJ2-2, the V gene TRBV6-5; 7 positions agree with TRBD1. Germline V gene data show CDR1 as MNHEY and CDR2 as SVGAGI. V shed 2 bases and J 0 bases; nucleotides not matched to a gene: 3. CDR3 size: 16 residues. CDR3 region: CASSYGQGANTGELFF. The CDR3 DNA is TGTGCCAGCAGTTACGGGCAGGGGGCGAACACCGGGGAGCTGTTTTTT.

J is TRBJ1-4 and V is TRBV25-1, with D unclear. V lost 4 bases to trimming and J lost 7 bases, with 7 bases between them. The CDR3 covers 12 residues. CDR1 MGHDK and CDR2 SYGVNS come from the germline V gene. CDR3 residues: CASSAAGEKLFF. CDR3 bases: TGTGCCAGCAGTGCTGCGGGTGAAAAACTGTTTTTT.

The chain combines TRBV11-2 with TRBJ1-2; D gene ambiguous. The V and J ends lost 1 base and 8 bases respectively, with 11 bases between them. The CDR3 loop spans 13 amino acids. The germline CDR1 and CDR2 sequences are SGHAT and FQNNGV. In DNA form, the CDR3 reads TGTGCCAGCAGCTTAGGGACCGTTTTGGGCTACACCTTC. Protein product: CASSLGTVLGYTF.

This clone has just a few counts. V and J are TRBV7-9 and TRBJ2-7; unclear D gene. The CDR3 runs to 16 residues. Trimming left V 5 bases short and J 0 bases short, with 17 bases between. Germline assignment: CDR1 SEHNR and CDR2 FQNEAQ (reference sequence). The CDR3, as DNA: TGTGCCAGCAGCATGATACCCCGCCGGAACTCCTACGAGCAGTACTTC. Encoded protein: CASSMIPRRNSYEQYF.

J is TRBJ2-3 and V is TRBV25-1; the match to TRBD2 covers 10 bases. V was pared by 3 bases and J by 4 bases, with 7 bases of the junction left unmatched. The V gene's germline CDR1 is MGHDK and CDR2 SYGVNS. There are 16 residues in the CDR3. CDR3 loop: CASSEASGRGSDTQYF. CDR3 bases: TGTGCCAGCAGTGAGGCTAGCGGGAGAGGTTCAGATACGCAGTATTTT.

This clone was observed once. The rearrangement joins TRBV19 to TRBJ2-5; TRBD2 aligns across 10 bases. This CDR3 is 15 amino acids long. V was clipped by 6 bases and J by 5 bases; unmatched bases: 9. CDR1 and CDR2 from the germline V gene are LNHDA and SQIVND (reference sequence). DNA of the CDR3: TGTGCCAGTAGCCCAGTAGCGGGGGGCCCGGAGACCCAGTACTTC. Translated, it gives CASSPVAGGPETQYF. Based on the CDR3 plus reference TRBV19 and TRBJ2-5, the full variable domain is DGGITQSPKYLFRKEGQNVTLSCEQNLNHDAMYWYRQDPGQGLRLIYYSQIVNDFQKGDIAEGYSVSREKKESFPLTVTSAQKNPTAFYLCASSPVAGGPETQYFGPGTRLLVL.

The rearrangement joins TRBV7-9 to TRBJ1-2; a possible D gene is TRBD1 (5 bases). V was clipped by 1 base and J by 7 bases, with 13 bases between them. The length of the CDR3 is 14 residues. Germline CDR1 SEHNR, CDR2 FQNEAQ (reference sequence). CDR3 amino acids: CASSLEGIQGGYTF. DNA for the CDR3: TGTGCCAGCAGCTTAGAGGGGATTCAGGGTGGCTACACCTTC.

This sequence joins TRBV27 and TRBJ2-7; 9 bases are shared with TRBD2. Trimming at V came to 6 bases and at J to 2 bases, leaving 5 bases not matched to a gene. The germline V gene encodes CDR1 MNHEY and CDR2 SMNVEV (reference sequence). The CDR3 contains 14 residues. The CDR3 sequence is CASRSLAGTYEQYF. CDR3 nucleotides: TGTGCCAGCAGGTCGCTAGCGGGGACCTACGAGCAGTACTTC.

As to this clone: This could be a read error, since a much larger clone is one nucleotide away. Other DNA sequences in this specimen translate into the identical CDR3. The V and J genes are TRBV6-6 and TRBJ1-1; the D is unclear. CDR3 length: 11 amino acids. Germline V gene lookup returns CDR1 MNHNY and CDR2 SVGAGI (reference sequence). V lost 6 bases and J 1 base, leaving 3 bases between the germline ends. The CDR3 DNA follows: TGTGCCAGCAGACGGAACACTGAAGCTTTCTTT. Amino acid sequence: CASRRNTEAFF.

CDR3 in DNA: TGTGCCAGCTGTGTAGGGACTAGCGGGAGGTACAATGAGCAGTTCTTC. Protein sequence: CASCVGTSGRYNEQFF. The rearrangement uses TRBV2 and TRBJ2-1; TRBD2 matches at 15 bases. This CDR3 is 16 amino acids long. Germline CDR1 is SNHLY and CDR2 is FYNNEI. The V segment lost 8 bases and the J segment 4 bases; nucleotides outside the gene matches: 6.

V is TRBV6-6 and J is TRBJ1-5; D uncertain. Trimming pared 0 bases from V and 6 bases from J, leaving 9 bases between. There are 14 residues in the CDR3. CDR1 and CDR2 (germline): MNHNY, SVGAGI (reference sequence). DNA of the CDR3: TGTGCCAGCAGTTACTCGAGTGTAGGTCAGCCCCAGCATTTT. Translation gives CASSYSSVGQPQHF.

The chain recombines TRBV7-9 with TRBJ2-1; 8 bases are shared with TRBD2. Germline trimming cut 3 bases from V and 7 bases from J; bases unmatched to any gene: 8. This CDR3 has 15 amino acids. Germline lookup yields CDR1 SEHNR and CDR2 FQNEAQ (reference sequence). CDR3 in amino acids: CASSLGAGDRNEQFF. The CDR3 region has the DNA TGTGCCAGCAGCTTGGGAGCGGGAGATCGGAATGAGCAGTTCTTC.

This chain links TRBV27 with TRBJ1-2, with TRBD1 matching 11 bases. This CDR3 contains 15 residues. The germline V gene encodes CDR1 MNHEY and CDR2 SMNVEV (reference sequence). V shed 4 bases, J shed 4 bases, and the junction held 5 bases outside the gene matches. The CDR3 here is CASSSGTGGRYGYTF. CDR3 in DNA: TGTGCCAGCAGTTCTGGGACAGGGGGTCGCTATGGCTACACCTTC.

V is TRBV6-5 and J is TRBJ2-3; TRBD2 matches at 7 bases. CDR1 and CDR2 from the germline V gene are MNHEY and SVGAGI. V dropped 5 bases and J dropped 3; count of bases not matched to a gene: 8. The CDR3 loop spans 15 amino acids. In nucleotides, the CDR3 is TGTGCCAGCAGTAACGCGGGAGTGAGGACAGATACGCAGTATTTT. This encodes CASSNAGVRTDTQYF.

The rearrangement links TRBV28 to TRBJ2-3, with 8 positions matching TRBD2. Germline CDR1 and CDR2: MDHEN and SYDVKM. V lost 4 bases, J lost 2 bases, and 8 bases stayed unmatched. This CDR3 has 16 amino acids. The CDR3 DNA reads TGTGCCAGCAGTTCTCCTATAGCGGGGATCACAGATACGCAGTATTTT. Its translation: CASSSPIAGITDTQYF.

The chain recombines TRBV5-4 with TRBJ2-7; 8 bases agree with TRBD2. The germline V gene encodes CDR1 SGHNT and CDR2 YYREEE (reference sequence). CDR3 length: 16 amino acids. J was trimmed by 2 bases and V by 0 bases; bases with no gene match: 7. The CDR3 sequence is CASSLAASGPTYEQYF. Here the CDR3 DNA reads TGTGCCAGCAGCTTGGCCGCTAGCGGGCCCACCTACGAGCAGTACTTC.

The V and J genes are TRBV11-2 and TRBJ2-7; TRBD2 aligns across 7 bases. The V gene's germline CDR1 is SGHAT and CDR2 FQNNGV. This CDR3 spans 13 amino acids. The V segment lost 3 bases and the J segment 7 bases; nucleotides outside the gene matches: 6. The CDR3 DNA is TGTGCCAGCAGCTTGTTCCGGCGGGGGGAGCAGTACTTC. This encodes CASSLFRRGEQYF. Complete variable domain (other parts from reference TRBV11-2 and TRBJ2-7): EAGVAQSPRYKIIEKRQSVAFWCNPISGHATLYWYQQILGQGPKLLIQFQNNGVVDDSQLPKDRFSAERLKGVDSTLKIQPAKLEDSAVYLCASSLFRRGEQYFGPGTRLTVT.

The V and J genes are TRBV9 and TRBJ2-3; D assignment may be TRBD1 or TRBD2 (5 bases each). The CDR3 is 15 residues long. CDR1 and CDR2 from the germline V gene are SGDLS and YYNGEE. V was trimmed by 7 bases and J by 0 bases, leaving 15 bases between them. CDR3 sequence reads: CASSPLGPSTDTQYF. The CDR3 DNA follows: TGTGCCAGCTCCCCGCTGGGACCTAGCACAGATACGCAGTATTTT.

The chain recombines TRBV10-3 with TRBJ2-1; perhaps D is TRBD1 or TRBD2 (5 bases each). The CDR3 totals 13 residues. Trimming took 3 bases from V and 8 from J, leaving 11 bases between them. Germline V lookup: CDR1 ENHRY, CDR2 SYGVKD. The CDR3 DNA follows: TGTGCCATCAGTGACGGGACGGAAGATGAGCAGTTCTTC. Encoded protein: CAISDGTEDEQFF.

The chain uses TRBV2 and TRBJ2-5; D not resolved. V was trimmed by 5 bases and J by 3 bases, leaving 4 bases between them. Germline CDR1 SNHLY, CDR2 FYNNEI. The CDR3 sequence is 11 residues long. CDR3: CASSQKETQYF. CDR3 bases: TGTGCCAGCAGTCAAAAAGAGACCCAGTACTTC.

The CDR3: CASSLGQAVPYGYTF. Here the CDR3 DNA reads TGTGCCAGCAGTTTAGGACAGGCGGTCCCTTATGGCTACACCTTC. The rearrangement links TRBV27 to TRBJ1-2; 7 nucleotides match TRBD1. V gave up 2 bases and J gave up 5 bases; unmatched junction bases: 8. Germline V gives CDR1 MNHEY, CDR2 SMNVEV (reference sequence). The CDR3 has 15 amino acids.

The CDR3 coding sequence is TGTGCCATCAGTGAGTGGACAGGAGGGAATGAGCAGTTCTTC. This sequence encodes CAISEWTGGNEQFF. The genes are TRBV10-3 and TRBJ2-1; D might be TRBD1 (7 bases). V lost 1 base to trimming and J lost 7 bases, with 11 bases between them. This CDR3 is built from 14 residues. Germline V gene data show CDR1 as ENHRY and CDR2 as SYGVKD.